This paragraph reports one TCR beta chain. Antigen: not known. This sample is part of a study of cytomegalovirus exposure and HLA in healthy donors. Overall study results and limits: According to a later analysis, most TCR beta chains associated with CMV appeared HLA-restricted.

Germline V gives CDR1 SGHRS, CDR2 YFSETQ. Trimming removed 4 bases at V and 6 bases at J, with 15 bases between. CDR3 length equals 14 residues. Nominally healthy donors were sampled, though unrecorded immune exposures were likely. The PCR used 60 Vbeta and 13 Jbeta primers. The data were produced by immunoSEQ multiplex PCR, yet TCRdb's version contains in-frame clones alone and is incomplete. Of about 190,000 clones in the sample, about 80% were seen once. Sample: PBMCs. The chain uses TRBV5-1 and TRBJ2-3, with D unresolved. The source of this sequence is a woman between 18 and 29 years old in good health and CMV-seropositive. CDR3 amino acids: CASSRTTTRDTQYF. The DNA for the CDR3 is TGCGCCAGCAGCCGAACTACTACACGTGATACGCAGTATTTT.